This entry features one TCR beta chain sequence. The assay was immunoSEQ multiplex PCR, and TCRdb's table has in-frame clones only and misses some. Of about 80,000 clones in the sample, about nine tenths were seen once. Patients in the study were battling locally advanced or metastatic urothelial carcinoma. Each patient contributed between 1 and 8 total time points of blood mononuclear cells, pretreatment and during treatment. This entry belongs to a study of PD-L1 blockade in urothelial cancer. The CDR3 loop spans 17 amino acids. The germline V gene has CDR1 LGHNA and CDR2 YNFKEQ. Losses at the gene ends were 0 bases for V and 2 bases for J; bases not matched to a gene: 7.

The J gene is TRBJ2-1, the V gene TRBV4-2; 7 positions match TRBD2. The input for sequencing was PBMCs, taken around atezolizumab (anti-PD-L1) treatment. This TCR was sampled from a woman in her sixties or seventies with urothelial cancer. The CDR3: CASSQEHSGVAYNEQFF. The CDR3 DNA follows: TGTGCCAGCAGCCAAGAACACAGCGGGGTGGCCTACAATGAGCAGTTCTTC.